This entry describes one T cell receptor beta chain. The target antigen is unknown. This record belongs to a study of T cells expressing NK-cell markers. Background on the study: Beta-chain profiling covered CD3+CD56+NKG2C+, CD3+CD56+NKG2C- and CD3+CD56-NKG2C+ sorted subsets. Study-level findings and limits: More than five donors showed dominant NKG2C+ clonotypes comprising about 1.0-7.0% of their CD8+ T cells. In several donors, dominant clonotypes made up about 28.3-65% of CD3+CD56-NKG2C+ cells.

Reprocessing the 5' RACE reads, TCRdb reports a single entry for every CDR3 protein and omits DNA. The repertoire table contains about 440,000 distinct CDR3 sequences. Germline V gene data show CDR1 as SGHTA and CDR2 as FQGNSA. The CDR3 contains 15 residues. The chain recombines TRBV7-2 with TRBJ2-3; lacking DNA, the TRBD2 call made by TCRdb goes unchecked. The receptor's source is a woman between 18 and 69 years old in good health. The sequencing input was blood T cells: a sorted CD56 or NKG2C T cell subset, CD4+ or CD8+ T cells, or bulk PBMC T cells (not recorded which). CDR3: CASSFPPISTDTQYF.